This T cell receptor (beta chain) was captured by sequencing in a study of radiation and T cells in renal cell carcinoma. Time point given: baseline pretreatment blood. Treatment defined: 15 Gy SBRT to primary tumor, nephrectomy 4 weeks later. Blood was sampled at baseline, 2 weeks and 4 weeks after SBRT. Measured with immunoSEQ multiplex PCR; TCRdb has only the in-frame clones, and not every one. This sample has some 150,000 clones, with about 88% found just once. V lost 0 bases to trimming and J lost 4 bases, with 12 bases between them. CDR3 length: 15 amino acids. The germline V gene has CDR1 SGHRS and CDR2 YFSETQ.

The TCR sequence derives from a woman in her fifties or sixties with renal cell carcinoma. The chain recombines TRBV5-1 with TRBJ2-3; D unclear. Sequencing was performed on blood, taken from a patient whose treatment included radiotherapy and nephrectomy. This chain's CDR3 is CASSLGQLRADTQYF. The CDR3 nucleotides are TGCGCCAGCAGCTTGGGGCAATTAAGGGCAGATACGCAGTATTTT.